The 32 T cell receptor beta chains presented below share a single source sample, sequenced in a study of CD8 T cells in acute hepatitis C reinfection. Time point described: naive CD8 control sorted from an acute-time-point sample. The repertoire was sequenced with immunoSEQ multiplex PCR; TCRdb's copy has only in-frame clones and lacks some. The table lists 30,000 to 40,000 clones, around nine tenths of them singletons, with roughly 0.51% in the top ten. The specimen sequenced was naive CD8+ T cells from PBMCs. These receptors originate from a man aged 30 to 45 with chronic hepatitis C.

The table lists this clone with a few counts. CDR3 in DNA: TGTGCCATCAGTGAGGCGGGACAGGGCCAGACTGAAGCTTTCTTT. Translation gives CAISEAGQGQTEAFF. This rearrangement joins TRBV10-3 to TRBJ1-1; 9 bases line up with TRBD1. The germline V gene has CDR1 ENHRY and CDR2 SYGVKD. Unmatched junction bases numbered 6, after V lost 2 bases and J lost 5 bases. The CDR3 is 15 residues long.

The chain employs TRBV10-3 and TRBJ1-6; possibly TRBD1 for D (6 bases). Between the trimmed V and J ends, which lost 0 bases and 10 bases, there was a span of 13 bases. Germline CDR1 ENHRY, CDR2 SYGVKD. The CDR3 consists of 15 residues. The CDR3 loop reads CAISESPGAVSPLHF. CDR3 sequence (DNA): TGTGCCATCAGTGAGTCGCCAGGGGCCGTCTCACCCCTCCACTTT.

The V call is TRBV10-1, the J call TRBJ2-3; perhaps TRBD1 as D (5 bases). This CDR3 is 17 amino acids long. The germline CDR1 and CDR2 sequences are WNHNN and SYGVQD (reference sequence). The V end was cut by 0 bases, the J end by 2 bases, with 15 bases between. The CDR3 DNA is TGCGCCAGCAGTGAGTCGACTCCAGCAGGGTTCACAGATACGCAGTATTTT. Translation: CASSESTPAGFTDTQYF.

The V gene is TRBV7-2, the J gene TRBJ2-3, with D possibly being TRBD1 or TRBD2 (5 bases each). The CDR3 is made up of 17 amino acids. The ends were cut back, 1 base at V and 4 bases at J, with 18 bases in the middle. The germline V gene has CDR1 SGHTA and CDR2 FQGNSA. In DNA, the CDR3 is TGTGCCAGCAGCTTAGGGGGGACCCCGGTGGGTCCAGATACGCAGTATTTT. It is translated as CASSLGGTPVGPDTQYF.

This clone occurred a few times. The V and J genes are TRBV4-1 and TRBJ2-3; D unresolved. Trimming stripped 5 bases from V and 2 bases from J, with 8 bases between. This CDR3 comprises 13 residues. The germline CDR1 and CDR2 sequences are MGHRA and YSYEKL. The CDR3 loop is CASSWVDTDTQYF. The CDR3 region has the DNA TGCGCCAGCAGCTGGGTAGACACAGATACGCAGTATTTT.

Only one count was recorded for this clone. The chain couples TRBV9 to TRBJ1-4; D is unclear. V was trimmed by 0 bases and J by 4 bases, leaving 10 bases between them. In germline, CDR1 is SGDLS, CDR2 YYNGEE. This CDR3 region has 15 residues. CDR3 nucleotide sequence: TGTGCCAGCAGCGTAGGGGCACAGATTAATGAAAAACTGTTTTTT. As protein: CASSVGAQINEKLFF. Full variable domain (outside the CDR3, taken from reference TRBV9 and TRBJ1-4): DSGVTQTPKHLITATGQRVTLRCSPRSGDLSVYWYQQSLDQGLQFLIQYYNGEERAKGNILERFSAQQFPDLHSELNLSSLELGDSALYFCASSVGAQINEKLFFGSGTQLSVL.

V gene TRBV11-2 combines with J gene TRBJ1-1, with D perhaps TRBD1 (5 bases). The CDR3 sequence is 11 residues long. Germline assignment: CDR1 SGHAT and CDR2 FQNNGV. The V end was cut by 8 bases, the J end by 11 bases, with 15 bases between. CDR3 sequence (DNA): TGTGCCAGCGAACAGGACACGGGGGCTTTCTTT. Protein sequence: CASEQDTGAFF. The full variable domain, its missing parts supplied by reference TRBV11-2 and TRBJ1-1, is EAGVAQSPRYKIIEKRQSVAFWCNPISGHATLYWYQQILGQGPKLLIQFQNNGVVDDSQLPKDRFSAERLKGVDSTLKIQPAKLEDSAVYLCASEQDTGAFFGQGTRLTVV.

The gene calls are TRBV5-6 and TRBJ2-7; D uncertain. Deletions cut 3 bases from V and 2 bases from J, with 6 bases between. This CDR3 comprises 12 residues. CDR1 SGHDT and CDR2 YYEEEE come from the germline V gene. The CDR3 region has the DNA TGTGCCAGCAGCTATGGGACCTACGAGCAGTACTTC. Translating it yields CASSYGTYEQYF.

The chain couples TRBV19 to TRBJ1-2, with no clear D. CDR3 length: 14 amino acids. V was trimmed by 1 base and J by 5 bases, leaving 11 bases between them. Germline V lookup: CDR1 LNHDA, CDR2 SQIVND (reference sequence). The CDR3 DNA sequence: TGTGCCAGTAGTATAGCCGGGGAGGATTATGGCTACACCTTC. Translation gives CASSIAGEDYGYTF.

This sequence joins TRBV7-9 and TRBJ2-7; D might be TRBD2 (7 bases). The CDR3 sequence is 15 residues long. Trimming cost V 5 bases and J 3 bases, with 17 bases left between them. Germline V lookup: CDR1 SEHNR, CDR2 FQNEAQ (reference sequence). Here the CDR3 reads CASSPAGARGYEQYF. The CDR3 nucleotides read TGTGCCAGCAGCCCCGCGGGGGCGAGAGGCTACGAGCAGTACTTC.

The J gene is TRBJ2-2, the V gene TRBV7-2; TRBD1 aligns across 8 bases. The CDR3 spans 15 residues. The V gene end was trimmed by 3 bases and the J gene end by 1 base; junction bases not matched to a gene: 1. The germline V gene encodes CDR1 SGHTA and CDR2 FQGNSA. The CDR3 is CASSFTGGNTGELFF. In DNA form, the CDR3 reads TGTGCCAGCAGCTTCACAGGGGGGAACACCGGGGAGCTGTTTTTT.

This sequence joins TRBV10-3 and TRBJ2-6; TRBD2 agrees at 13 bases. The length of the CDR3 is 16 residues. CDR1 and CDR2 from the germline V gene are ENHRY and SYGVKD. V lost 10 bases and J lost 0; bases outside the gene matches: 3. The CDR3 loop is CATGLAGDSGANVLTF. The CDR3 DNA is TGTGCCACTGGACTAGCGGGGGACTCTGGGGCCAACGTCCTGACTTTC.

V is TRBV10-3 and J is TRBJ2-7; 9 nucleotides match TRBD1. Per the germline V gene, CDR1 is ENHRY and CDR2 is SYGVKD. J lost 4 bases, V lost 10 bases, and 17 bases had no gene match. CDR3 size: 16 residues. This CDR3 is CASKIPGTGSGYEQYF. CDR3 sequence (DNA): TGTGCCAGCAAAATCCCCGGGACAGGGAGCGGGTACGAGCAGTACTTC.

The chain joins TRBV5-4 to TRBJ1-4; tentatively, D is TRBD1 (5 bases). This CDR3 spans 13 amino acids. V dropped 4 bases and J dropped 5 bases, with 9 bases sitting between them. Germline V gene sequence: CDR1 SGHNT, CDR2 YYREEE (reference sequence). The CDR3 sequence is CASSPPGNEKLFF. In nucleotides, the CDR3 is TGTGCCAGCAGCCCACCAGGGAATGAAAAACTGTTTTTT.

V and J are TRBV7-9 and TRBJ1-1; D not resolved. The CDR3 consists of 15 residues. V lost 1 base to trimming and J lost 0 bases, with 9 bases between them. Germline V CDR1 and CDR2: SEHNR, FQNEAQ (reference sequence). The CDR3 region is CASSLEVGLNTEAFF. The CDR3 DNA reads TGTGCCAGCAGCTTAGAGGTGGGCCTGAACACTGAAGCTTTCTTT. Full variable domain (outside the CDR3, taken from reference TRBV7-9 and TRBJ1-1): DTGVSQNPRHKITKRGQNVTFRCDPISEHNRLYWYRQTLGQGPEFLTYFQNEAQLEKSRLLSDRFSAERPKGSFSTLEIQRTEQGDSAMYLCASSLEVGLNTEAFFGQGTRLTVV.

The table lists this clone with a few counts. The chain recombines TRBV4-1 with TRBJ2-7; 8 nucleotides line up with TRBD1. With V trimmed by 4 bases and J by 3 bases, 8 bases remained unmatched. CDR1 is MGHRA and CDR2 is YSYEKL in the germline V gene. The CDR3 consists of 15 residues. This CDR3 is CASSLYRTGSYEQYF. CDR3 bases: TGCGCCAGCAGCCTCTATCGGACAGGGAGCTACGAGCAGTACTTC.

J is TRBJ2-5 and V is TRBV19; D uncertain. The end of the DNA aligns better with TRBJ2-7, so the J call may be wrong. The germline V gene has CDR1 LNHDA and CDR2 SQIVND (reference sequence). The CDR3 runs to 15 residues. The DNA of the CDR3 is TGTGCCAGTAGTGTGGATTCGGCCCCCTCCTACGAGCAGTACTTC. Translating it yields CASSVDSAPSYEQYF.

The chain combines TRBV6-5 with TRBJ2-3; 9 bases are a match to TRBD1. Germline V gene data show CDR1 as MNHEY and CDR2 as SVGAGI. Trimming cost V 0 bases and J 2 bases; bases outside gene matches: 3. CDR3 length: 16 residues. The CDR3 loop reads CASSYSGTGLTDTQYF. CDR3 bases: TGTGCCAGCAGTTACTCCGGGACAGGGCTCACAGATACGCAGTATTTT.

This chain links TRBV2 with TRBJ2-7; possible D gene TRBD1, 6 bases. The CDR3 totals 16 residues. Trimming cost V 4 bases and J 1 base, with 17 bases left between them. CDR1 SNHLY and CDR2 FYNNEI come from the germline V gene. CDR3 in amino acids: CASSALMSDSSYEQYF. CDR3 coding DNA: TGTGCCAGCAGTGCCTTGATGTCGGACAGTTCCTACGAGCAGTACTTC.

The CDR3 region is CASSLQPSNGRQNIQYF. In DNA form, the CDR3 reads TGTGCCAGCAGTTTACAACCTTCAAACGGGAGGCAGAACATTCAGTACTTC. The chain recombines TRBV27 with TRBJ2-4; 7 bases line up with TRBD2. CDR3 length: 17 residues. CDR1 is MNHEY, CDR2 SMNVEV, per germline (reference sequence). Trimming cost V 2 bases and J 7 bases; bases outside gene matches: 14.

J is TRBJ2-2 and V is TRBV27; no definite D call. CDR1 and CDR2 (germline): MNHEY, SMNVEV (reference sequence). Trimming took 3 bases from V and 1 from J, leaving 6 bases between them. The CDR3 extends over 14 amino acids. The CDR3 DNA sequence: TGTGCCAGCAGTTTCGGCGGGAACACCGGGGAGCTGTTTTTT. Protein sequence: CASSFGGNTGELFF.

The J gene is TRBJ2-7, the V gene TRBV27; D unclear. This CDR3 region has 14 residues. The germline V and J ends were trimmed by 2 bases and 6 bases, with 14 bases remaining between them. Per germline, CDR1 MNHEY and CDR2 SMNVEV (reference sequence). This CDR3 is CASSLRGWGLEQYF. The CDR3 region has the DNA TGTGCCAGCAGTTTACGAGGATGGGGTCTCGAGCAGTACTTC.

The chain joins TRBV30 to TRBJ2-1; D remains unclear. Per the germline V gene, CDR1 is GTSNPN and CDR2 is SVGIG (reference sequence). Trimming pared 7 bases from V and 5 bases from J, leaving 12 bases between. This CDR3 has 12 residues. The CDR3 sequence is CASNPPDNEQFF. The CDR3 nucleotides are TGTGCCTCGAACCCCCCAGACAATGAGCAGTTCTTC. Full variable domain (outside the CDR3, taken from reference TRBV30 and TRBJ2-1): SQTIHQWPATLVQPVGSPLSLECTVEGTSNPNLYWYRQAAGRGLQLLFYSVGIGQISSEVPQNLSASRPQDRQFILSSKKLLLSDSGFYLCASNPPDNEQFFGPGTRLTVL.

The rearrangement links TRBV11-2 to TRBJ1-3; D ambiguous. CDR1 and CDR2 (germline): SGHAT, FQNNGV. Trimming left V 5 bases short and J 0 bases short, with 11 bases between. The CDR3 totals 15 residues. The CDR3 protein is CASSVDSDSGNTIYF. The CDR3 region has the DNA TGTGCCAGCAGCGTCGACTCAGACTCTGGAAACACCATATATTTT.

This chain connects TRBV6-5 to TRBJ2-2; D not resolved. CDR3 length equals 14 residues. V lost 6 bases and J lost 6, with 14 bases in between. CDR1 MNHEY and CDR2 SVGAGI come from the germline V gene. The CDR3 loop reads CASSPLPGSGELFF. Here the CDR3 DNA reads TGTGCCAGCAGCCCTTTACCGGGTTCCGGGGAGCTGTTTTTT.

V is TRBV29-1 and J is TRBJ2-2, with D uncertain. The CDR3 is made up of 11 amino acids. Deletions cut 5 bases from V and 6 bases from J, with 7 bases between. The germline gives CDR1 SQVTM, CDR2 ANQGSEA. The CDR3 sequence: CSVSEAGELFF. In DNA form, the CDR3 reads TGCAGCGTTTCAGAGGCCGGGGAGCTGTTTTTT.

The chain uses TRBV28 and TRBJ2-7, with 10 positions matching TRBD1. Trimming cost V 7 bases and J 7 bases; bases outside gene matches: 16. This CDR3 is built from 16 residues. Per germline, CDR1 MDHEN and CDR2 SYDVKM. The CDR3 is CASIPVGDRGGGEQYF. CDR3 coding DNA: TGTGCCAGCATCCCGGTAGGGGACAGGGGCGGTGGGGAGCAGTACTTC.

The rearrangement links TRBV2 to TRBJ2-7, with unresolved D. The CDR3 runs to 14 residues. Trimming stripped 3 bases from V and 2 bases from J, with 11 bases between. Germline CDR1 reads SNHLY; CDR2 reads FYNNEI. The CDR3 sequence is CASSEVTETYEQYF. The CDR3 DNA reads as TGTGCCAGCAGTGAGGTAACGGAAACCTACGAGCAGTACTTC.

The J gene is TRBJ2-6, the V gene TRBV2; unclear D gene. The CDR3 consists of 13 residues. V lost 3 bases and J 4 bases, leaving 4 bases between the germline ends. Germline V gives CDR1 SNHLY, CDR2 FYNNEI. The CDR3 DNA follows: TGTGCCAGCAGTGAGCTGGGGGCCAACGTCCTGACTTTC. As protein: CASSELGANVLTF.

The rearrangement links TRBV10-2 to TRBJ1-6; perhaps TRBD1 as D (5 bases). CDR3 length: 12 amino acids. V was pared by 5 bases and J by 8 bases, with 7 bases between. The germline V gene has CDR1 WSHSY and CDR2 SAAADI. The DNA for the CDR3 is TGCGCCAGCAGTCAGGGTGATTCACCCCTCCACTTT. The encoded protein is CASSQGDSPLHF.

V and J are TRBV4-3 and TRBJ2-7, with TRBD2 identical over 10 bases. Trimming at V came to 3 bases and at J to 2 bases, leaving 4 bases not matched to a gene. The germline gives CDR1 LGHNA, CDR2 YSLEER. This CDR3 is 15 amino acids long. DNA for the CDR3: TGCGCCAGCAGCCACGGTCTAGCGGGGGCCTACGAGCAGTACTTC. This encodes CASSHGLAGAYEQYF.

The chain carries TRBV10-2 and TRBJ2-5, with D unclear. CDR1 is WSHSY, CDR2 SAAADI, per germline. CDR3 length equals 13 residues. Trimming pared 3 bases from V and 5 bases from J, leaving 10 bases between. Here the CDR3 reads CASSDTLWETQYF. The CDR3 DNA follows: TGCGCCAGCAGTGATACACTTTGGGAGACCCAGTACTTC.